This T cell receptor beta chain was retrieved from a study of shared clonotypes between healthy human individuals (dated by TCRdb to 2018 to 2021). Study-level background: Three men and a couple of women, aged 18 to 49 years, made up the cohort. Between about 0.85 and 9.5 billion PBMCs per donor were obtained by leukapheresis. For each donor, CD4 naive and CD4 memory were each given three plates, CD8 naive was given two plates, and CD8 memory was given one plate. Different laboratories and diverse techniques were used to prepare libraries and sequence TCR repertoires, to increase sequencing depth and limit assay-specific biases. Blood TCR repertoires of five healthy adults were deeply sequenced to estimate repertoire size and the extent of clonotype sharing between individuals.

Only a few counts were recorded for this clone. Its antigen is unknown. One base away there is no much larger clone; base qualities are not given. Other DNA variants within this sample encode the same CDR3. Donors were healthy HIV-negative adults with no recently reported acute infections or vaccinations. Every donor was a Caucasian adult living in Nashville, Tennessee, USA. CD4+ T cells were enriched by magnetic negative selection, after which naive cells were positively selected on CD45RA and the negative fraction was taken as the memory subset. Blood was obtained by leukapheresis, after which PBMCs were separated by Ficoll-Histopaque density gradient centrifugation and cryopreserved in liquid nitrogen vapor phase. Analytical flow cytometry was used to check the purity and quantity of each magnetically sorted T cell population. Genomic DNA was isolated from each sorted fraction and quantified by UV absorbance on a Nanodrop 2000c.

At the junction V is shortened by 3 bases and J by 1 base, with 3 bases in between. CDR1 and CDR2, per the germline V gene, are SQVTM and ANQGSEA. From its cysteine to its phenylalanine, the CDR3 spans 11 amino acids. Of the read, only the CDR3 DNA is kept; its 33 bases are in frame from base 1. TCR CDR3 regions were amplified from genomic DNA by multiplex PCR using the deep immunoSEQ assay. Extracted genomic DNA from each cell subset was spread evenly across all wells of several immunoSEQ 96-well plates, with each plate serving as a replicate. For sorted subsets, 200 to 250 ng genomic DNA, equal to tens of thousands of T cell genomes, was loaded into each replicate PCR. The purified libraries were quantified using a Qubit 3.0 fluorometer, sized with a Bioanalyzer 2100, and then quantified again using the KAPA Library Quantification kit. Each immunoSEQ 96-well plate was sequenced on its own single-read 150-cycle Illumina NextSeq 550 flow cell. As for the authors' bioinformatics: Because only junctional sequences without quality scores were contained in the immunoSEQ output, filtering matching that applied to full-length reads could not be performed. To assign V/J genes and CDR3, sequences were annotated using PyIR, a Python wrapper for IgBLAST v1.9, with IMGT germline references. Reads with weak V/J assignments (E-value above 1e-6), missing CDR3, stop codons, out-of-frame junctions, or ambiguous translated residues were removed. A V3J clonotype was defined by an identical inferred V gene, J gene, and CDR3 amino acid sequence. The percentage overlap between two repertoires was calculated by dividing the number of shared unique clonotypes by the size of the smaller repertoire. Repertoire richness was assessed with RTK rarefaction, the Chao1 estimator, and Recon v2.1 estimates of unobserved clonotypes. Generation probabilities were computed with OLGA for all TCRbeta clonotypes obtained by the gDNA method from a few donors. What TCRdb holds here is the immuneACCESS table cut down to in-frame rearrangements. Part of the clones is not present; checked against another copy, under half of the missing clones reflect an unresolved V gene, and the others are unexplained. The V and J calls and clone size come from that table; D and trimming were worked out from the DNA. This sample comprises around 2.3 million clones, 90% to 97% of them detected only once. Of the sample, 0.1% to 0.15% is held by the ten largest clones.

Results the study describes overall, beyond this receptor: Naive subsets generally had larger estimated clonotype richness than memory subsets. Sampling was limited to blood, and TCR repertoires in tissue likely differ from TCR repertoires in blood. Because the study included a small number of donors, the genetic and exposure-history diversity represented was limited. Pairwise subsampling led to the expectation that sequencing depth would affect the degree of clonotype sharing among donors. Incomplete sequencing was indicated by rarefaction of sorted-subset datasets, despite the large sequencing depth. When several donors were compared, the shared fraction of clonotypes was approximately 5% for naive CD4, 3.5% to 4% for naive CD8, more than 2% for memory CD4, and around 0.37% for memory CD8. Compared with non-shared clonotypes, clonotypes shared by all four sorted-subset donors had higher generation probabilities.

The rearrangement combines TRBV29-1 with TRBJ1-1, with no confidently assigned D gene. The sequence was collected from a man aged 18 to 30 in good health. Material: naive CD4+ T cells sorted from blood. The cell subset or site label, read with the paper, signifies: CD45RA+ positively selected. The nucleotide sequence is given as TGCAGCGTTGAGGGGAACACTGAAGCTTTCTTT. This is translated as CSVEGNTEAFF.